The sequence of this T cell receptor beta chain was determined in a study of metastatic and nonmetastatic thyroid tumors. V was shortened by 1 base and J by 2 bases, with 10 bases between the two germline ends. Germline CDR1 reads SGHDT; CDR2 reads YYEEEE. There are 15 residues in the CDR3. MiXCR re-clonotyped the PCR reads for TCRdb. Of roughly 63,000 clones in the sample, 16% were seen once. Before thyroid surgery, none of the patients had received any treatment. The rearrangement links TRBV5-6 to TRBJ2-1; D possibly matches TRBD1 or TRBD2 (5 bases each). Sequencing was done on a sample of blood. The sequence was collected from a male donor with papillary thyroid cancer or a benign thyroid nodule (not recorded which). Some clones in this sample may be carry-over from other donors' samples. The CDR3 DNA reads TGTGCCAGCAGCTTGTTACGGGACCCCTACAATGAGCAGTTCTTC. It translates to CASSLLRDPYNEQFF.